This paragraph covers one TCR beta chain sequence. The antigen is undetermined. This table comes from immunoSEQ multiplex PCR, and its TCRdb copy is limited to in-frame clones, with some not included. The table records approximately 25,000 clones, approximately 71% of them present only once. The sample comes from a study of cytotoxic CD8 clonotypes in ibrutinib-treated CLL. Looking at the study overall: Recorded responses included around 24 partial and 2 complete; following median roughly 74 months, approximately 14 stayed remitted and about 12 progressed. Productive templates averaged approximately 260,000 per sample, and productive rearrangements 90,000 to 95,000.

Study conclusions and caveats: Against age-matched healthy donors, baseline clonality ran higher and tracked circulating CD8+ T-cell counts. Clonotypes that were public were uncommon, and they contracted or stayed stable on treatment.

The germline gives CDR1 KGHSH, CDR2 LQKENI. CDR3 length: 15 amino acids. V lost 6 bases, J lost 8 bases, and 17 bases lay in between. This sequence joins TRBV18 and TRBJ1-6; D uncertain. This specimen consisted of PBMCs, obtained after 12 months of ibrutinib treatment. The sequence derives from a human donor with chronic lymphocytic leukemia. In DNA form, the CDR3 reads TGTGCCAGCTCCCGAACGACCGGGTGGGATTCACCCCTCCACTTT. Its translation is CASSRTTGWDSPLHF. Supplemented by reference TRBV18 and TRBJ1-6, the full variable domain reads NAGVMQNPRHLVRRRGQEARLRCSPMKGHSHVYWYRQLPEEGLKFMVYLQKENIIDESGMPKERFSAEFPKEGPSILRIQQVVRGDSAAYFCASSRTTGWDSPLHFGNGTRLTVT.